Shown below are 9 T cell receptor beta chains from a single sample sequenced in a study of metastatic and nonmetastatic thyroid tumors. TCRdb reassembled clones from the PCR reads with MiXCR. Seen here are about 34,000 clones, over 15% observed once, and the top ten hold 3.4%. Prior to thyroid surgery, none of the patients had received any treatment. Sequenced sample: blood. Receptor source: a female donor with papillary thyroid cancer or a benign thyroid nodule (not recorded which). Some clones in this sample may be carry-over from other donors' samples.

Notes on this clone: Because the CDR3 is missing its conserved closing phenylalanine or tryptophan, this is likely a read error. The chain carries TRBV6-1 and TRBJ2-7, with D possibly being TRBD2 (6 bases). CDR1 is MNHNS and CDR2 is SASEGT in the germline V gene. This CDR3 is built from 15 residues. V lost 6 bases and J lost 5, with 20 bases in between. Here the CDR3 DNA reads TGTGCCAGCAGCCCTGCCATCGGGAGTCCAAACGAGCAGTACTCC. Translation gives CASSPAIGSPNEQYS.

V is TRBV7-9 and J is TRBJ1-1, with no clear D. V lost 0 bases and J lost 8, with 7 bases in between. There are 12 residues in the CDR3. Germline assignment: CDR1 SEHNR and CDR2 FQNEAQ (reference sequence). The chain's CDR3 is CASSLAGWEAFF. CDR3 bases: TGTGCCAGCAGCTTAGCGGGGTGGGAAGCTTTCTTT.

This clone was observed a handful of times. One end of the junction fails to match germline, which may point to a read error. This sequence joins TRBV20-1 and TRBJ1-1, with D tentatively TRBD1 (5 bases). This CDR3 has 11 amino acids. Germline CDR1 DFQATT, CDR2 SNEGSKA (reference sequence). CDR3 sequence (DNA): TGCAGTGGGGGAAAGGACATTGAAACTTTCTTT. The encoded protein is CSGGKDIETFF.

The rearrangement joins TRBV3-1 to TRBJ1-2; D is unclear. The V end lost 4 bases, the J end lost 2 bases, and 8 bases lay between the germline ends. The CDR3 is 13 amino acids. Germline V gives CDR1 LGHDT, CDR2 YNNKEL (reference sequence). CDR3 nucleotide sequence: TGTGCCAGCAGCCTGGCAGAGAACTATGGCTACACCTTC. Translating gives CASSLAENYGYTF.

This clone has at least ten counts. The rearrangement links TRBV20-1 to TRBJ2-7; tentative D call: TRBD1 (5 bases). The CDR3 is made up of 11 amino acids. Germline loops: CDR1 DFQATT, CDR2 SNEGSKA (reference sequence). The V gene lost 3 bases and the J gene lost 6 bases, with 9 bases spanning the gap. CDR3 amino acids: CSASDRPEQYF. CDR3 nucleotide sequence: TGCAGTGCTAGCGACAGACCCGAGCAGTACTTC.

The chain links TRBV2 to TRBJ2-5; possibly TRBD2 for D (5 bases). V was cut by 8 bases and J by 2 bases, with 15 bases left in between. Germline CDR1 reads SNHLY; CDR2 reads FYNNEI. There are 14 residues in the CDR3. The DNA of the CDR3 is TGTGCCAGCCGCGTACTATCGGGACAAGAGACCCAGTACTTC. This encodes CASRVLSGQETQYF.

This clone was counted ten times or more. The chain carries TRBV20-1 and TRBJ2-2; the D is unclear. This CDR3 has 13 amino acids. The ends were cut back, 3 bases at V and 7 bases at J, with 12 bases in the middle. From germline, CDR1 is DFQATT and CDR2 SNEGSKA (reference sequence). As DNA, the CDR3 is TGCAGTGCTAGGATTCAGGATGTCGGGGAGCTGTTTTTT. This sequence encodes CSARIQDVGELFF.

The DNA for the CDR3 is TGTGCCAGCAGCTTAGTCGCGGGAGTCGAGCCAGATACGCAGTATTTT. Translating it yields CASSLVAGVEPDTQYF. This chain joins TRBV7-2 and TRBJ2-3; 7 bases match TRBD2. CDR1 is SGHTA and CDR2 is FQGNSA in the germline V gene. V dropped 1 base and J dropped 4; count of bases not matched to a gene: 8. CDR3 length equals 16 residues.

This clone was counted at least ten times. The J gene is TRBJ2-3, the V gene TRBV6-4; D might be TRBD2 (6 bases). In germline, CDR1 is MRHNA, CDR2 SNTAGT. The CDR3 length is 14 residues. With 3 bases removed from V and 6 bases from J, the gap between germline ends came to 13 bases. CDR3 DNA: TGTGCCAGCAGTGAATCGGGGGACGGTGATACGCAGTATTTT. Its protein is CASSESGDGDTQYF.